The 28 T cell receptor beta chains reported below all come from one sample, sequenced in a study of T cell responses to AZD1222 COVID-19 vaccine. Clones were read by immunoSEQ multiplex PCR, and TCRdb kept only the in-frame ones, dropping some. The sample carries under 95,000 clones, approximately 88% recorded once. This sample comprised peripheral blood, obtained on day 0 of AZD1222 vaccination. These receptors all stem from an adult in good health.

This clone was counted a few times. The rearrangement links TRBV2 to TRBJ2-2; 7 bases align to TRBD1. J gave up 0 bases and V 3 bases, and 7 bases lay outside the gene matches. This CDR3 is built from 17 residues. Germline loops: CDR1 SNHLY, CDR2 FYNNEI. The DNA of the CDR3 is TGTGCCAGCAGTGATGGGTGGCAGGGGGCGAACACCGGGGAGCTGTTTTTT. Translating it yields CASSDGWQGANTGELFF.

The chain links TRBV18 to TRBJ2-1; 7 bases map to TRBD2. The CDR3 consists of 14 residues. Germline CDR1 is KGHSH and CDR2 is LQKENI. V gave up 2 bases and J gave up 5 bases; unmatched junction bases: 3. The CDR3 nucleotides are TGTGCCAGCTCACCAGGGCTAGCGGACAATGAGCAGTTCTTC. It codes for CASSPGLADNEQFF.

The chain uses TRBV27 and TRBJ2-1, with 9 nucleotides matching TRBD2. CDR1 and CDR2 (germline): MNHEY, SMNVEV (reference sequence). J lost 2 bases, V lost 5 bases, and 4 bases had no gene match. The CDR3 has 15 residues. The CDR3 nucleotides are TGTGCCAGCAGTCCAGGGACTAGCCCCTACAATGAGCAGTTCTTC. This codes for CASSPGTSPYNEQFF.

This clone came up once. The chain uses TRBV3-1 (or the pseudogene TRBV3-2) and TRBJ2-7, with a tentative D call TRBD2 (5 bases). The CDR3 totals 13 residues. Germline CDR1 and CDR2: LGHDT and YNNKEL (reference sequence). V dropped 4 bases and J dropped 0 bases, with 7 bases sitting between them. DNA for the CDR3: TGTGCCAGCAGCCCGGGATTCTCCTACGAGCAGTACTTC. Protein product: CASSPGFSYEQYF.

In DNA form, the CDR3 reads TGTGCCAGCAGTTACTCGGGGCCTAAAGGAGGATATGGCTACACCTTC. The encoded protein is CASSYSGPKGGYGYTF. This chain links TRBV6-5 with TRBJ1-2, with D perhaps matching TRBD1 (5 bases). The CDR3 spans 16 residues. Germline V CDR1 and CDR2: MNHEY, SVGAGI. The ends were cut back, 0 bases at V and 5 bases at J, with 16 bases in the middle.

This clone was counted a single time. The chain employs TRBV19 and TRBJ2-2; either TRBD1 or TRBD2 may supply D (5 bases each). The CDR3 length is 13 residues. The V end was cut by 3 bases, the J end by 13 bases, with 15 bases between. Germline values: CDR1 LNHDA, CDR2 SQIVND (reference sequence). CDR3 nucleotides: TGTGCCAGTAGTATCGGGGACCCCTTCCCGCTGTTTTTT. Its protein product is CASSIGDPFPLFF.

A note on this clone: Additional DNA sequences in this sample encode the identical CDR3. The V gene is TRBV7-9, the J gene TRBJ1-2, with a possible D match to TRBD1 (5 bases). Germline V gene data show CDR1 as SEHNR and CDR2 as FQNEAQ (reference sequence). This CDR3 is 14 amino acids long. With 0 bases removed from V and 2 bases from J, the gap between germline ends came to 7 bases. CDR3 DNA: TGTGCCAGCAGCTTAGCGGGGGGGAACTATGGCTACACCTTC. Translating gives CASSLAGGNYGYTF. Filled out from reference TRBV7-9 and TRBJ1-2, the complete variable domain reads DTGVSQNPRHKITKRGQNVTFRCDPISEHNRLYWYRQTLGQGPEFLTYFQNEAQLEKSRLLSDRFSAERPKGSFSTLEIQRTEQGDSAMYLCASSLAGGNYGYTFGSGTRLTVV.

The chain uses TRBV7-9 and TRBJ1-2; D perhaps matches TRBD1 (5 bases). The CDR3 contains 13 residues. V lost 0 bases, J lost 7 bases, and 9 bases lay in between. Looked up from germline, CDR1 is SEHNR and CDR2 is FQNEAQ (reference sequence). For the CDR3, the DNA is TGTGCCAGCAGCTTAGCGGGGCGGGGTGGCTACACCTTC. It codes for CASSLAGRGGYTF. The complete variable domain, with remaining parts taken from reference TRBV7-9 and TRBJ1-2, reads DTGVSQNPRHKITKRGQNVTFRCDPISEHNRLYWYRQTLGQGPEFLTYFQNEAQLEKSRLLSDRFSAERPKGSFSTLEIQRTEQGDSAMYLCASSLAGRGGYTFGSGTRLTVV.

The V and J genes are TRBV19 and TRBJ2-1; 7 bases match TRBD2. Germline assignment: CDR1 LNHDA and CDR2 SQIVND (reference sequence). The CDR3 is made up of 17 amino acids. V lost 5 bases and J lost 0; bases outside the gene matches: 10. The CDR3 coding sequence is TGTGCCAGTAGTGGGGGGGGACGGATTAGCTCCTACAATGAGCAGTTCTTC. As protein: CASSGGGRISSYNEQFF.

The chain has TRBV5-6 and TRBJ2-2, with 11 bases fitting TRBD1. The V gene's germline CDR1 is SGHDT and CDR2 YYEEEE. This CDR3 region has 15 residues. J was trimmed by 7 bases and V by 2 bases; bases with no gene match: 4. This chain's CDR3 is CASSFRTGGNGELFF. The CDR3 DNA is TGTGCCAGCAGCTTTAGGACAGGGGGCAACGGGGAGCTGTTTTTT.

The chain uses TRBV27 and TRBJ1-6; TRBD1 matches 7 bases. The germline V gene has CDR1 MNHEY and CDR2 SMNVEV (reference sequence). With V trimmed by 3 bases and J by 4 bases, 6 bases remained unmatched. The CDR3 sequence is 16 residues long. CDR3 DNA: TGTGCCAGCAGTTTCTCACAGGGGCAGTATAATTCACCCCTCCACTTT. It codes for CASSFSQGQYNSPLHF.

The chain combines TRBV19 with TRBJ2-7; 8 nucleotides align to TRBD1. The CDR3 is 15 residues long. V lost 7 bases to trimming and J lost 3 bases; unmatched junction nucleotides: 11. Germline V lookup: CDR1 LNHDA, CDR2 SQIVND (reference sequence). The CDR3 reads CASTTGYDRGYEQYF. CDR3 nucleotides: TGTGCCAGTACAACCGGCTACGACAGGGGCTACGAGCAGTACTTC.

V is TRBV5-8 and J is TRBJ1-2, with D unclear. Deletions cut 0 bases from V and 2 bases from J, with 5 bases between. CDR3 length equals 13 residues. Germline V gene sequence: CDR1 SGHTS, CDR2 YDEGEE. This chain's CDR3 is CASSLGGNYGYTF. As DNA, the CDR3 is TGTGCCAGCAGCTTGGGAGGGAACTATGGCTACACCTTC.

The chain is built from TRBV28 and TRBJ1-6; 8 bases map to TRBD1. The CDR3 length is 15 residues. Germline-derived CDR1 and CDR2 are MDHEN and SYDVKM. J gave up 7 bases and V 6 bases, and 8 bases lay outside the gene matches. CDR3 in DNA: TGTGCCAGCAGCCCCCGGGACAGGCAAAATTCACCCCTCCACTTT. Translated: CASSPRDRQNSPLHF.

V is TRBV5-1 and J is TRBJ2-5; 8 positions match TRBD1. Germline V gene data show CDR1 as SGHRS and CDR2 as YFSETQ. Trimming cost V 4 bases and J 4 bases; bases outside gene matches: 6. The CDR3 is made up of 14 amino acids. The CDR3 is CASSPDRVGETQYF. CDR3 coding DNA: TGCGCCAGCAGCCCGGACAGGGTAGGAGAGACCCAGTACTTC.

The count of this clone is one. This chain joins TRBV6-1 and TRBJ2-7, with TRBD2 matching over 7 bases. CDR3 length equals 14 residues. Per germline, CDR1 MNHNS and CDR2 SASEGT. V shed 9 bases and J 7 bases; nucleotides not matched to a gene: 15. The CDR3 reads CASSQRGPEYEQYF. For the CDR3, the DNA is TGTGCCAGTTCCCAGCGGGGCCCCGAATATGAGCAGTACTTC.

CDR3: CAWRQNTEAFF. In DNA, the CDR3 is TGTGCCTGGAGACAGAACACTGAAGCTTTCTTT. The chain links TRBV30 to TRBJ1-1; D gene uncertain. The germline V gene has CDR1 GTSNPN and CDR2 SVGIG (reference sequence). Between the trimmed V and J ends, which lost 3 bases and 1 base, there was a span of 3 bases. This CDR3 has 11 residues.

The chain uses TRBV5-1 and TRBJ2-3; 7 bases map to TRBD1. With 3 bases clipped from V and 2 bases from J, the junction kept 3 bases outside the gene matches. Per the germline V gene, CDR1 is SGHRS and CDR2 is YFSETQ. This CDR3 region has 14 residues. CDR3 protein: CASSWGQTTDTQYF. The CDR3 bases are TGCGCCAGCAGCTGGGGACAGACCACAGATACGCAGTATTTT.

The V call is TRBV3-1 (or the pseudogene TRBV3-2), the J call TRBJ1-1, with TRBD1 matching 8 bases. CDR3 size: 12 residues. Germline CDR1 reads LGHDT; CDR2 reads YNNKEL (reference sequence). Germline trimming cut 6 bases from V and 6 bases from J; bases unmatched to any gene: 3. CDR3 sequence (DNA): TGTGCCAGCAGTCCGACAGGGGCTGAAGCTTTCTTT. The encoded protein is CASSPTGAEAFF.

This chain uses TRBV5-1 with TRBJ2-7; D is uncertain. The V and J ends lost 0 bases and 0 bases respectively, with 7 bases between them. Germline lookup yields CDR1 SGHRS and CDR2 YFSETQ. The CDR3 is 14 amino acids. The CDR3 nucleotides are TGCGCCAGCAGCTTGGATGGGGACTCCTACGAGCAGTACTTC. Amino acid sequence: CASSLDGDSYEQYF.

The V call is TRBV2, the J call TRBJ1-4; D ambiguous. V lost 4 bases and J 8 bases, leaving 14 bases between the germline ends. The CDR3 has 14 residues. Germline CDR1 reads SNHLY; CDR2 reads FYNNEI. This CDR3 is CASSGSRRAEKLFF. CDR3 nucleotides: TGTGCCAGCAGTGGATCAAGACGGGCGGAAAAACTGTTTTTT.

CDR3 in DNA: TGTGCCAGCAGCTACCGGGAAAGTCGGACCCAGTACTTC. Its protein product is CASSYRESRTQYF. J is TRBJ2-5 and V is TRBV5-5; a weak D match, TRBD2 (5 bases). The CDR3 consists of 13 residues. The germline CDR1 and CDR2 sequences are SGHKS and YYEKEE (reference sequence). V was clipped by 3 bases and J by 7 bases, with 13 bases between them. The full variable domain, with the rest looked up from reference TRBV5-5 and TRBJ2-5, is DAGVTQSPTHLIKTRGQQVTLRCSPISGHKSVSWYQQVLGQGPQFIFQYYEKEERGRGNFPDRFSARQFPNYSSELNVNALLLGDSALYLCASSYRESRTQYFGPGTRLLVL.

This clone was found once. J is TRBJ2-1 and V is TRBV4-1, with 8 bases that match TRBD2. V lost 1 base to trimming and J lost 8 bases; unmatched junction nucleotides: 10. Looked up from germline, CDR1 is MGHRA and CDR2 is YSYEKL. The CDR3 length is 16 residues. CDR3 amino acids: CASSQAGGRTRDEQFF. The CDR3 DNA follows: TGCGCCAGCAGCCAAGCTGGCGGGAGGACCCGGGATGAGCAGTTCTTC.

The J gene is TRBJ2-3, the V gene TRBV6-5; TRBD2 agrees at 7 bases. Unmatched junction bases numbered 6, after V lost 6 bases and J lost 0 bases. The germline CDR1 and CDR2 sequences are MNHEY and SVGAGI. The CDR3 spans 15 residues. The CDR3 loop reads CASSVSGVSTDTQYF. CDR3 sequence (DNA): TGTGCCAGCAGCGTAAGCGGGGTTAGCACAGATACGCAGTATTTT.

The J gene is TRBJ1-4, the V gene TRBV5-4, with TRBD1 matching over 8 bases. Germline-derived CDR1 and CDR2 are SGHNT and YYREEE (reference sequence). The V gene end was trimmed by 2 bases and the J gene end by 6 bases; junction bases not matched to a gene: 6. This CDR3 is built from 15 residues. The DNA of the CDR3 is TGTGCCAGCAGCTTCGGCAGGGGGCAGGATGAAAAACTGTTTTTT. This codes for CASSFGRGQDEKLFF.

The V gene is TRBV2, the J gene TRBJ2-7; TRBD1 agrees at 7 bases. V dropped 10 bases and J dropped 0; count of bases not matched to a gene: 12. This CDR3 comprises 15 residues. Germline V gives CDR1 SNHLY, CDR2 FYNNEI. CDR3 coding DNA: TGTGCCACCAAGATCGACAGGGCGAACTCCTACGAGCAGTACTTC. It encodes CATKIDRANSYEQYF. Using reference TRBV2 and TRBJ2-7 for the parts outside the CDR3, the full variable domain is EPEVTQTPSHQVTQMGQEVILRCVPISNHLYFYWYRQILGQKVEFLVSFYNNEISEKSEIFDDQFSVERPDGSNFTLKIRSTKLEDSAMYFCATKIDRANSYEQYFGPGTRLTVT.

This chain links TRBV5-4 with TRBJ2-5; D not certain. CDR1 and CDR2 (germline): SGHNT, YYREEE (reference sequence). V dropped 0 bases and J dropped 4 bases, with 7 bases sitting between them. The CDR3 spans 13 residues. CDR3 amino acids: CASSLVNGETQYF. The DNA for the CDR3 is TGTGCCAGCAGCTTGGTCAACGGAGAGACCCAGTACTTC.

This chain joins TRBV28 and TRBJ1-3, with 7 bases aligning to TRBD1. The CDR3 totals 13 residues. The J segment lost 8 bases and the V segment lost 11 bases, leaving 12 bases of the junction unmatched. Germline CDR1 reads MDHEN; CDR2 reads SYDVKM. Written as DNA, the CDR3 is TGTGCCGGCCAGGGACAGCCGTCGGACACCATATATTTT. It codes for CAGQGQPSDTIYF.